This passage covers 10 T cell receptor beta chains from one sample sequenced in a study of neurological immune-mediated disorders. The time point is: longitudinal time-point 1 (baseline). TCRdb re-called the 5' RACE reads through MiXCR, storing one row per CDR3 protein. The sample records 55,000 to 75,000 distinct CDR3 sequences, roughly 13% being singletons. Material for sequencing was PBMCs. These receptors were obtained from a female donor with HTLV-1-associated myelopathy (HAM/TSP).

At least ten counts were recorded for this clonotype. In DNA, the CDR3 is TGCGCCAGCAGCTCGGGACAGGGTAATGAAAAACTGTTTTTT. Protein sequence: CASSSGQGNEKLFF. The chain uses TRBV5-1 and TRBJ1-4; 9 bases fit TRBD1. From germline, CDR1 is SGHRS and CDR2 YFSETQ. After removal of 3 bases from V and 4 bases from J, the junction contained 1 base not matched to a gene. The CDR3 has 14 amino acids.

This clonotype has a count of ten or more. In DNA form, the CDR3 reads TGCGCCAGCAGCCACCTGCGACAGGGTTTTCGCGATGAGCAGTTCTTC. Protein sequence: CASSHLRQGFRDEQFF. This chain links TRBV4-1 with TRBJ2-1; 7 bases are a match to TRBD1. Trimming removed 3 bases from V and 8 bases from J; junction bases left unmatched: 13. Germline CDR1 reads MGHRA; CDR2 reads YSYEKL. The CDR3 totals 16 residues.

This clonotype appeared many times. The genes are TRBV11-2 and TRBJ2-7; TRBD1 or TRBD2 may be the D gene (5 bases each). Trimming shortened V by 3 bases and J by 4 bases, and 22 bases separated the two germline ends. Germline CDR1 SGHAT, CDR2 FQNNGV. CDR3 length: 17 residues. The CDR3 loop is CASSLGDGLHTSYEQYF. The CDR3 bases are TGTGCCAGCAGCTTGGGGGACGGATTGCATACCTCATACGAGCAGTACTTC.

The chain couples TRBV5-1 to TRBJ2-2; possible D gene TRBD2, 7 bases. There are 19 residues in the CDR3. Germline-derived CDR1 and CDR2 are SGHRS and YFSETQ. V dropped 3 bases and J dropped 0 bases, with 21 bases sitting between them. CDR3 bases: TGCGCCAGCAGCTCGGGACACGGGACTACCGGTTCGAACACCGGGGAGCTGTTTTTT. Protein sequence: CASSSGHGTTGSNTGELFF.

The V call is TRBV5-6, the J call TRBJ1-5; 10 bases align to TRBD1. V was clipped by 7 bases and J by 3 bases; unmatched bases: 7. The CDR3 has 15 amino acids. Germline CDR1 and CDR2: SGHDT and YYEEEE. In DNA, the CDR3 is TGTGCCAGCGGGACAGGGGCGGGATTCAATCAGCCCCAGCATTTT. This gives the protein CASGTGAGFNQPQHF. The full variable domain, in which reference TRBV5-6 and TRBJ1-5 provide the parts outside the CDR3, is DAGVTQSPTHLIKTRGQQVTLRCSPKSGHDTVSWYQQALGQGPQFIFQYYEEEERQRGNFPDRFSGHQFPNYSSELNVNALLLGDSALYLCASGTGAGFNQPQHFGDGTRLSIL.

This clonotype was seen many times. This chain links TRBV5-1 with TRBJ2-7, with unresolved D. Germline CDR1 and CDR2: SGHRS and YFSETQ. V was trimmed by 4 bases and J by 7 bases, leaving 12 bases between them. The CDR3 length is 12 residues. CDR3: CASSHSREEQYF. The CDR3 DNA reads TGCGCCAGCAGCCACTCTCGAGAGGAGCAGTACTTC.

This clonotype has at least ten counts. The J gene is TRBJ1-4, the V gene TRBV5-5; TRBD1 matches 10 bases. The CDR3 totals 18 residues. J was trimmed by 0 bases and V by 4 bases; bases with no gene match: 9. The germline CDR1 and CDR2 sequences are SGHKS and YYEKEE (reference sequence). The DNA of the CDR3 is TGTGCCAGCAGCAATCCGGGACAGGGGAAATCAACTAATGAAAAACTGTTTTTT. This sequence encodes CASSNPGQGKSTNEKLFF.

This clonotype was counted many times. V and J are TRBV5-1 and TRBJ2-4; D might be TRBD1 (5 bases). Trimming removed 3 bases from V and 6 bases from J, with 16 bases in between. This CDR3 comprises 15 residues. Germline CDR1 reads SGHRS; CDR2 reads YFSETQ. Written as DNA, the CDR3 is TGCGCCAGCAGCTGGGCACTGGGGCAGGGAAACATTCAGTACTTC. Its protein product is CASSWALGQGNIQYF. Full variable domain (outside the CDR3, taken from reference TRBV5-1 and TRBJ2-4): KAGVTQTPRYLIKTRGQQVTLSCSPISGHRSVSWYQQTPGQGLQFLFEYFSETQRNKGNFPGRFSGRQFSNSRSEMNVSTLELGDSALYLCASSWALGQGNIQYFGAGTRLSVL.

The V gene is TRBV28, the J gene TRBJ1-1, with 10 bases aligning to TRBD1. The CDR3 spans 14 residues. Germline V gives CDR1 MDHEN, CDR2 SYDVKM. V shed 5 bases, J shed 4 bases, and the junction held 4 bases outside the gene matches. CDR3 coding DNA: TGTGCCAGCAGTGCCTGGACAGGGGGCACTGAAGCTTTCTTT. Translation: CASSAWTGGTEAFF. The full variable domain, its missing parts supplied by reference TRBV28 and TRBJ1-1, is DVKVTQSSRYLVKRTGEKVFLECVQDMDHENMFWYRQDPGLGLRLIYFSYDVKMKEKGDIPEGYSVSREKKERFSLILESASTNQTSMYLCASSAWTGGTEAFFGQGTRLTVV.

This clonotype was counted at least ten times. The CDR3 DNA sequence: TGCAGTGCTAGAGCCCCTCGGGACAGTCCCCAGGGGCCCCAGCATTTT. This codes for CSARAPRDSPQGPQHF. This chain uses TRBV20-1 with TRBJ1-5; 7 nucleotides match TRBD1. This CDR3 is 16 amino acids long. V was pared by 1 base and J by 9 bases, with 15 bases of the junction left unmatched. The germline CDR1 and CDR2 sequences are DFQATT and SNEGSKA (reference sequence).